This TCR beta chain was documented in a study of blood T cell repertoires in COVID-19. The data were produced by immunoSEQ multiplex PCR, yet TCRdb's version contains in-frame clones alone and is incomplete. The sample consists of around 170,000 clones, around 86% of them appearing once. Trimming cost V 0 bases and J 3 bases; bases outside gene matches: 5. Germline V gene lookup returns CDR1 MNHEY and CDR2 SVGAGI. CDR3 length equals 16 residues. The receptor was derived from a woman aged 25-40 years with active or convalescent COVID-19. The rearrangement joins TRBV6-5 to TRBJ1-2; 9 bases map to TRBD1. The material sequenced was peripheral blood. CDR3 nucleotide sequence: TGTGCCAGCAGTTACTCGATCACAGGGGGCTACTATGGCTACACCTTC. Translating gives CASSYSITGGYYGYTF.